One sample yielded the 32 T cell receptor beta chains listed below, sequenced in a study of blood T cell repertoires in COVID-19. Data came from immunoSEQ multiplex PCR; TCRdb stores just in-frame clones and leaves some out. The sample has approximately 380,000 clones; roughly nine tenths are singletons. Sequencing used PBMCs or T cells enriched from blood (not recorded which). The receptors here all came from a woman aged 40 to 55 who had been exposed to COVID-19.

The chain links TRBV19 to TRBJ1-1, with 7 bases matching TRBD1. Germline V gives CDR1 LNHDA, CDR2 SQIVND (reference sequence). Unmatched junction bases numbered 12, after V lost 2 bases and J lost 0 bases. The CDR3 has 18 amino acids. CDR3 protein: CASSIPKTGRSMNTEAFF. The CDR3 nucleotides read TGTGCCAGTAGTATACCAAAGACAGGGAGAAGCATGAACACTGAAGCTTTCTTT.

The table lists this clone with a count of one. CDR3 bases: TGTGCCAGCAGCACTGAGACGACAGGAGGTGGCTACACCTTC. Amino acid sequence: CASSTETTGGGYTF. The V and J genes are TRBV5-4 and TRBJ1-2; weak D call: TRBD1 (6 bases). V lost 4 bases, J lost 7 bases, and 17 bases lay in between. This CDR3 contains 14 residues. CDR1 and CDR2 (germline): SGHNT, YYREEE (reference sequence).

This clone was seen more than once but under ten times. The CDR3 DNA follows: TGTGCCAGTAGTATGCCCCAGGGGAGTACTGAAGCTTTCTTT. Translation gives CASSMPQGSTEAFF. The chain joins TRBV19 to TRBJ1-1, with D possibly matching TRBD1 (6 bases). The germline V gene has CDR1 LNHDA and CDR2 SQIVND (reference sequence). The V end lost 3 bases, the J end lost 5 bases, and 13 bases lay between the germline ends. This CDR3 spans 14 amino acids.

The chain couples TRBV6-5 to TRBJ2-2; 7 bases are shared with TRBD1. The CDR3 sequence is 14 residues long. The J segment lost 4 bases and the V segment lost 6 bases, leaving 5 bases of the junction unmatched. The V gene's germline CDR1 is MNHEY and CDR2 SVGAGI. CDR3 loop: CASRPRQGTGELFF. For the CDR3, the DNA is TGTGCCAGCAGGCCTCGACAGGGCACCGGGGAGCTGTTTTTT.

The rearrangement joins TRBV19 to TRBJ2-7; TRBD1 is a possible D gene (6 bases). The CDR3 runs 15 residues. V was pared by 5 bases and J by 3 bases, with 17 bases between. CDR1 LNHDA and CDR2 SQIVND come from the germline V gene (reference sequence). Written as DNA, the CDR3 is TGTGCCAGTAGTTTTCTATCAGGGGTGGGCTACGAGCAGTACTTC. Translating it yields CASSFLSGVGYEQYF.

V usage is TRBV6-6 and J usage is TRBJ1-3; 7 nucleotides align to TRBD1. The germline V gene encodes CDR1 MNHNY and CDR2 SVGAGI (reference sequence). V dropped 5 bases and J dropped 0; count of bases not matched to a gene: 7. The CDR3 has 16 residues. Written as DNA, the CDR3 is TGTGCCAGCAGTCGCCGACAGGGAAGCTCTGGAAACACCATATATTTT. Translation: CASSRRQGSSGNTIYF.

The chain combines TRBV7-6 with TRBJ1-3; 9 bases fit TRBD1. After removal of 1 base from V and 7 bases from J, the junction contained 20 bases not matched to a gene. The CDR3 length is 20 residues. Germline V gene data show CDR1 as SGHVS and CDR2 as FNYEAQ. CDR3 in DNA: TGTGCCAGCAGCTTAGAAACCGGGACAGGGAATTTGCACTTGGGCAACACCATATATTTT. It translates to CASSLETGTGNLHLGNTIYF.

The chain recombines TRBV4-3 with TRBJ1-2; no firm D call. The CDR3 sequence is 15 residues long. Trimming stripped 1 base from V and 2 bases from J, with 11 bases between. Germline V gene lookup returns CDR1 LGHNA and CDR2 YSLEER. The CDR3 nucleotides are TGCGCCAGCAGCCAAGGAGTCGGTTCAAACTATGGCTACACCTTC. Translated: CASSQGVGSNYGYTF.

This chain uses TRBV19 with TRBJ1-5; D not certain. V dropped 5 bases and J dropped 0 bases, with 2 bases sitting between them. Germline V gene sequence: CDR1 LNHDA, CDR2 SQIVND (reference sequence). CDR3 length equals 12 residues. CDR3 amino acids: CASSYSNQPQHF. In nucleotides, the CDR3 is TGTGCCAGTAGTTATAGCAATCAGCCCCAGCATTTT. Using reference TRBV19 and TRBJ1-5 for the parts outside the CDR3, the full variable domain is DGGITQSPKYLFRKEGQNVTLSCEQNLNHDAMYWYRQDPGQGLRLIYYSQIVNDFQKGDIAEGYSVSREKKESFPLTVTSAQKNPTAFYLCASSYSNQPQHFGDGTRLSIL.

The chain carries TRBV24-1 and TRBJ2-7; D is possibly TRBD1 (6 bases). The V and J ends lost 3 bases and 3 bases respectively, with 11 bases between them. The CDR3 has 14 amino acids. Germline CDR1 is KGHDR and CDR2 is SFDVKD. The DNA of the CDR3 is TGTGCCACCAGTGATCCCGGCAGGGGCTACGAGCAGTACTTC. Its translation: CATSDPGRGYEQYF.

This chain joins TRBV3-1 (or the pseudogene TRBV3-2) and TRBJ2-7; TRBD2 matches at 8 bases. CDR1 and CDR2 from the germline V gene are LGHDT and YNNKEL (reference sequence). J was trimmed by 4 bases and V by 4 bases; bases with no gene match: 9. The CDR3 extends over 15 amino acids. CDR3 residues: CASSRTTASGYEQYF. In nucleotides, the CDR3 is TGTGCCAGCAGCCGAACGACGGCTAGCGGGTACGAGCAGTACTTC.

This chain uses TRBV27 with TRBJ1-4, with 10 nucleotides matching TRBD1. V dropped 6 bases and J dropped 8; count of bases not matched to a gene: 6. The germline gives CDR1 MNHEY, CDR2 SMNVEV (reference sequence). The CDR3 contains 14 residues. In DNA, the CDR3 is TGTGCCAGCAGCCGACAGGGGGCCTGGGAAAAACTGTTTTTT. Protein: CASSRQGAWEKLFF.

CDR3 nucleotides: TGTGCCAGCAGCTTGACTGGCCCGGAGCAGTTCTTC. This sequence encodes CASSLTGPEQFF. The rearrangement uses TRBV6-5 and TRBJ2-1; D is unresolved. The V gene's germline CDR1 is MNHEY and CDR2 SVGAGI. V was pared by 6 bases and J by 10 bases, with 13 bases between. The CDR3 is 12 amino acids.

This chain joins TRBV5-1 and TRBJ2-2; no definite D call. Trimming pared 1 base from V and 1 base from J, leaving 8 bases between. This CDR3 region has 15 residues. Germline-derived CDR1 and CDR2 are SGHRS and YFSETQ. The CDR3 region is CASSLYGMNTGELFF. The CDR3 nucleotides are TGCGCCAGCAGCTTGTACGGTATGAACACCGGGGAGCTGTTTTTT.

The genes are TRBV6-5 and TRBJ1-1, with 7 positions matching TRBD1. This CDR3 is 14 amino acids long. The J segment lost 0 bases and the V segment lost 6 bases, leaving 4 bases of the junction unmatched. The V gene's germline CDR1 is MNHEY and CDR2 SVGAGI. DNA of the CDR3: TGTGCCAGCAGCACAGGGGCCATGAACACTGAAGCTTTCTTT. Translated: CASSTGAMNTEAFF.

The V and J genes are TRBV9 and TRBJ2-3; 7 nucleotides align to TRBD2. J gave up 3 bases and V 4 bases, and 2 bases lay outside the gene matches. Germline V gene lookup returns CDR1 SGDLS and CDR2 YYNGEE. The CDR3 is 13 amino acids. CDR3 bases: TGTGCCAGCAGCATGGGGGGGACAGATACGCAGTATTTT. This sequence encodes CASSMGGTDTQYF.

The chain links TRBV30 to TRBJ2-7; D gene uncertain. The germline gives CDR1 GTSNPN, CDR2 SVGIG (reference sequence). Trimming pared 0 bases from V and 0 bases from J, leaving 9 bases between. This CDR3 contains 14 residues. In DNA, the CDR3 is TGTGCCTGGAGTGTAGCGCCTAGCTCCTACGAGCAGTACTTC. Its protein is CAWSVAPSSYEQYF.

The V gene is TRBV19, the J gene TRBJ2-1, with D unresolved. The CDR3 length is 14 residues. Trimming shortened V by 1 base and J by 9 bases, and 13 bases separated the two germline ends. CDR1 is LNHDA and CDR2 is SQIVND in the germline V gene (reference sequence). CDR3 region: CASSIASYGTEQFF. As DNA, the CDR3 is TGTGCCAGTAGTATAGCCTCCTACGGTACTGAGCAGTTCTTC.

The chain couples TRBV20-1 to TRBJ2-5; tentatively, D is TRBD1 (6 bases). V was trimmed by 6 bases and J by 5 bases, leaving 10 bases between them. Germline-derived CDR1 and CDR2 are DFQATT and SNEGSKA (reference sequence). This CDR3 comprises 11 residues. The CDR3 nucleotides are TGCAGTGCCAGGACAGTGGAGACCCAGTACTTC. This encodes CSARTVETQYF.

This clone was picked up one time. This chain connects TRBV3-1 (or the pseudogene TRBV3-2) to TRBJ2-2, with a possible D match to TRBD1 (6 bases). The CDR3 loop spans 15 amino acids. Germline V gene data show CDR1 as LGHDT and CDR2 as YNNKEL (reference sequence). V lost 6 bases and J lost 4, with 15 bases in between. CDR3 region: CASSPIQGTTGELFF. CDR3 in DNA: TGTGCCAGCAGTCCCATTCAGGGGACCACCGGGGAGCTGTTTTTT.

The rearrangement joins TRBV5-5 to TRBJ1-3, with D hard to call. Germline V lookup: CDR1 SGHKS, CDR2 YYEKEE (reference sequence). This CDR3 has 14 residues. V was shortened by 3 bases and J by 5 bases, with 12 bases between the two germline ends. CDR3 residues: CASSSQIGRNTIYF. In DNA, the CDR3 is TGTGCCAGCAGCTCCCAAATCGGGAGAAACACCATATATTTT.

The V and J genes are TRBV5-5 and TRBJ1-2; D remains ambiguous. CDR3 size: 13 residues. The germline CDR1 and CDR2 sequences are SGHKS and YYEKEE (reference sequence). The V end lost 0 bases, the J end lost 8 bases, and 11 bases lay between the germline ends. As DNA, the CDR3 is TGTGCCAGCAGCTTGGTCGGGTTCCGGGGCTACACCTTC. This gives the protein CASSLVGFRGYTF.

This chain connects TRBV5-1 to TRBJ2-1; 10 nucleotides align to TRBD2. The CDR3 has 15 residues. Germline V gene lookup returns CDR1 SGHRS and CDR2 YFSETQ. Unmatched junction bases numbered 11, after V lost 4 bases and J lost 10 bases. The CDR3 nucleotides are TGCGCCAGCAGCCAAACAGCGGGAGGGCCCTACGAGCAGTTCTTC. As protein: CASSQTAGGPYEQFF. Full variable domain (outside the CDR3, taken from reference TRBV5-1 and TRBJ2-1): KAGVTQTPRYLIKTRGQQVTLSCSPISGHRSVSWYQQTPGQGLQFLFEYFSETQRNKGNFPGRFSGRQFSNSRSEMNVSTLELGDSALYLCASSQTAGGPYEQFFGPGTRLTVL.

This clone was found a few times. The chain couples TRBV10-2 to TRBJ2-3, with 7 bases fitting TRBD1. CDR1 and CDR2 (germline): WSHSY, SAAADI. The CDR3 consists of 12 residues. V lost 6 bases to trimming and J lost 5 bases; unmatched junction nucleotides: 2. The DNA for the CDR3 is TGCGCCAGCAGCCAGGGGGTAGATACGCAGTATTTT. It yields the protein CASSQGVDTQYF.

J is TRBJ2-1 and V is TRBV4-1; D might be TRBD2 (5 bases). Germline V gives CDR1 MGHRA, CDR2 YSYEKL. This CDR3 is built from 19 residues. Trimming shortened V by 2 bases and J by 0 bases, and 20 bases separated the two germline ends. In DNA form, the CDR3 reads TGCGCCAGCAGCCAAAGGCGAGGGTCGTTGTCGGGCTCCTACAATGAGCAGTTCTTC. Amino acids: CASSQRRGSLSGSYNEQFF.

With regard to this clone: Additional DNA sequences in this sample encode the identical CDR3. The chain is built from TRBV14 and TRBJ1-2; 8 positions match TRBD1. J lost 2 bases, V lost 1 base, and 3 bases had no gene match. The V gene's germline CDR1 is SGHDN and CDR2 FVKESK. This CDR3 comprises 15 residues. The CDR3 protein is CASSQVGQGNYGYTF. For the CDR3, the DNA is TGTGCCAGCAGCCAAGTTGGACAGGGCAACTATGGCTACACCTTC.

In the case of this clone: Other DNA sequences in this sample translate to the same CDR3. The V and J genes are TRBV7-2 and TRBJ2-7, with 7 bases matching TRBD1. Germline CDR1 and CDR2: SGHTA and FQGNSA. V was clipped by 1 base and J by 2 bases; unmatched bases: 2. The CDR3 contains 14 residues. The CDR3 sequence is CASSLGGTAYEQYF. For the CDR3, the DNA is TGTGCCAGCAGCTTAGGGGGGACAGCCTACGAGCAGTACTTC.

This chain uses TRBV3-1 (or the pseudogene TRBV3-2) with TRBJ2-1; a possible D gene is TRBD2 (6 bases). Trimming left V 2 bases short and J 9 bases short, with 14 bases between. Germline V gene lookup returns CDR1 LGHDT and CDR2 YNNKEL (reference sequence). The length of the CDR3 is 14 residues. CDR3: CASSQPGRGGEQFF. The CDR3 DNA reads TGTGCCAGCAGCCAACCCGGGCGGGGCGGTGAGCAGTTCTTC.

This chain links TRBV18 with TRBJ1-1; D possibly corresponds to TRBD1 (5 bases). Looked up from germline, CDR1 is KGHSH and CDR2 is LQKENI. The CDR3 length is 17 residues. Trimming removed 2 bases at V and 3 bases at J, with 19 bases between. CDR3 nucleotides: TGTGCCAGCTCACCAAGGGGTTTAGAGAACATGTACACTGAAGCTTTCTTT. Its translation is CASSPRGLENMYTEAFF.

There are a few counts of this clone. This chain uses TRBV27 with TRBJ1-2, with TRBD1 matching over 7 bases. Germline CDR1 reads MNHEY; CDR2 reads SMNVEV (reference sequence). The CDR3 covers 14 residues. Unmatched junction bases numbered 7, after V lost 5 bases and J lost 4 bases. This CDR3 reads CASSKQGSSYGYTF. Written as DNA, the CDR3 is TGTGCCAGCAGTAAACAGGGGAGCAGCTATGGCTACACCTTC.

The CDR3 spells CASSSGTSQETQYF. CDR3 DNA: TGTGCCAGCAGCTCAGGGACTAGCCAAGAGACCCAGTACTTC. The chain recombines TRBV5-4 with TRBJ2-5, with 8 bases identical to TRBD2. In germline, CDR1 is SGHNT, CDR2 YYREEE (reference sequence). The length of the CDR3 is 14 residues. Unmatched junction bases numbered 2, after V lost 3 bases and J lost 1 base.

The chain combines TRBV6-5 with TRBJ2-2; TRBD1 matches 9 bases. Losses at the gene ends were 5 bases for V and 5 bases for J; bases not matched to a gene: 6. CDR1 and CDR2 from the germline V gene are MNHEY and SVGAGI. The CDR3 has 15 amino acids. The CDR3 spells CASSLWTGETGELFF. CDR3 coding DNA: TGTGCCAGCAGTCTATGGACAGGGGAAACCGGGGAGCTGTTTTTT.